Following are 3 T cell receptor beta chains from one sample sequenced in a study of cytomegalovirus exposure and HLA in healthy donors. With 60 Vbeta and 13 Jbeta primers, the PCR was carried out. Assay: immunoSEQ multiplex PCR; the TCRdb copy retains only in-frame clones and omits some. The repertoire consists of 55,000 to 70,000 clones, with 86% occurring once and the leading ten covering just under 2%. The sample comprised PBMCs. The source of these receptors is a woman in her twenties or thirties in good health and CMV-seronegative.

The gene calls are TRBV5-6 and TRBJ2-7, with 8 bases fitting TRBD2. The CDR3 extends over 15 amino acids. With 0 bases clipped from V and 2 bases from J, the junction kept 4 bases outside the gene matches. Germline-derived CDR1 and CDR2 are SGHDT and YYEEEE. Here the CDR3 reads CASSLVSGAPYEQYF. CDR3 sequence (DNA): TGTGCCAGCAGCTTGGTTAGCGGGGCCCCCTACGAGCAGTACTTC.

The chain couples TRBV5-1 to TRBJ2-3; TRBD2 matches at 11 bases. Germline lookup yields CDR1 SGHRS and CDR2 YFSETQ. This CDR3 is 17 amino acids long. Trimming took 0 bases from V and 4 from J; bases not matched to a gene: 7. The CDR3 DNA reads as TGCGCCAGCAGCTTGGCCCCGACTAGCGGGAAGGCAGATACGCAGTATTTT. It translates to CASSLAPTSGKADTQYF.

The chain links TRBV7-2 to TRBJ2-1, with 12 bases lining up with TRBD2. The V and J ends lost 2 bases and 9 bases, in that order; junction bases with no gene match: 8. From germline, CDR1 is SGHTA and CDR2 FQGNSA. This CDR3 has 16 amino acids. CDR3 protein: CASSLRLASGGGEQFF. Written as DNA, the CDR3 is TGTGCCAGCAGCTTACGCCTCGCTAGCGGGGGGGGTGAGCAGTTCTTC.